Listed below are T cell receptor beta chains from one sample, sequenced in a study of T cells expressing NK-cell markers. TCRdb reprocessed the 5' RACE reads, with one entry per CDR3 protein and no DNA. The table for this sample gives approximately 170,000 distinct CDR3 sequences. Sequencing was carried out using blood T cells: a sorted CD56 or NKG2C T cell subset, CD4+ or CD8+ T cells, or bulk PBMC T cells (not recorded which). All receptors derive from a man between 18 and 69 years old in good health. The CDR3 runs from the conserved cysteine through the conserved F or W.

>TRBV24-1|TRBJ1-5
CATSGALGQPQHF
>TRBV28|TRBJ2-7
CATRQGSEQYF
>TRBV5-6|TRBJ1-5
CASGLQDSNQPQHF
>TRBV2|TRBJ2-1
CASKGAGGANEQFF
>TRBV7-9|TRBJ1-4
CASSFRIGGDEKLFF
>TRBV5-6|TRBJ2-3
CASSVQTGTPRADTQYF
>TRBV24-1|TRBJ2-7
CATRGRPSSSYEQYF
>TRBV27|TRBJ2-7
CASSSTASYEQYF
>TRBV11-1|TRBJ2-6
CASSPEQGPDRSGANVLTF
>TRBV24-1|TRBJ2-1
CATSEMTGAPYNEQFF
>TRBV5-1|TRBJ1-2
CASSFGGEGYTF
>TRBV28|TRBJ2-1
CATLTRGRGWGFF
>TRBV5-4|TRBJ2-3
CASSFGIGTDTQYF
>TRBV19|TRBJ2-1
CASSLAGAQGNNEQFF
>TRBV4-2|TRBJ2-2
CASSSGPVFSGGELFF
>TRBV6-1|TRBJ2-1
CASTKWGDRGVNEQFF
>TRBV4-2|TRBJ2-7
CASSHDRASSYEQYF
>TRBV5-6|TRBJ2-3
CASSPWTGPNTDTQYF
>TRBV28|TRBJ2-5
CASSLSGALQETQYF
>TRBV12-3/TRBV12-4|TRBJ2-1
CASSLEVVKTYNEQFF
>TRBV9|TRBJ2-1
CASSVNRVSSYNEQFF
>TRBV6-1|TRBJ2-7
CASSEAMSGPYEQYF
>TRBV10-3|TRBJ2-3
CAIGESGGHTDTQYF
>TRBV5-4|TRBJ2-3
CASSLGDRGSDTQYF
>TRBV5-1|TRBJ2-5
CASSGTGGWETQYF
>TRBV6-1|TRBJ2-2
CASSERAGEGPTGELFF
>TRBV11-2|TRBJ2-5
CASSFQLAGGQETQYF
>TRBV20-1|TRBJ2-5
CSAMGTAEAETQYF
>TRBV2|TRBJ2-7
CASRKSLGLENEQYF
>TRBV28|TRBJ2-2
CASSLPGGRTGELFF
>TRBV30|TRBJ1-5
CAWSVGTGSFQPQHF
>TRBV12-3/TRBV12-4|TRBJ1-1
CASNPTGANTEAFF
>TRBV19|TRBJ2-2
CASKVPSGGAPGELFF
>TRBV12-3/TRBV12-4|TRBJ2-7
CASSLEGGRGPYEQYF
>TRBV15|TRBJ1-1
CATSRDRGTGMVAEAFF